This T cell receptor beta chain was identified during a study of blood T cell repertoires in COVID-19. Background on the study: COVID-19 samples, acute and convalescent, were from the United States, Italy and Spain. T cells, B-cell-depleted T cells, or PBMCs provided the cDNA or gDNA that served as material.

Enrolled during active infection, Seattle patients were then followed longitudinally. The CDR3 spans 16 residues. Germline CDR1 is SGDLS and CDR2 is YYNGEE. Trimming shortened V by 0 bases and J by 6 bases, and 13 bases separated the two germline ends. The table came from immunoSEQ multiplex PCR; TCRdb's copy has only in-frame clones and leaves some out. The table lists 150,000 to 180,000 clones, approximately 83% of them singletons. This sequence was found in a woman aged 55 to 70 with COVID-19, enrolled during active disease. The chain links TRBV9 to TRBJ1-6; a weak D match, TRBD1 (6 bases). The sequenced material came from peripheral blood. The CDR3 DNA follows: TGTGCCAGCAGCGTAGCTGGGGGGGGGCGTAATTCACCCCTCCACTTT. As protein: CASSVAGGGRNSPLHF.